This T cell receptor beta chain was identified during a study of cytomegalovirus exposure and HLA in healthy donors. Study background: The same platform was used for the 130 or so validation repertoires and the approximately 670 first-cohort repertoires, a later analysis reported. Broader study findings: The study recorded 160 or so TCR beta chains that were cytomegalovirus-associated. While the bulk of TCR sequences proved rare, some public TCRs turned up in many donors.

Of note for this clone: The target antigen is unknown.

Assay: immunoSEQ multiplex PCR; the TCRdb copy retains only in-frame clones and omits some. The sample consists of under 100,000 clones, approximately 96% of them appearing once. The study drew the donors from its approximately 120-subject validation cohort, separate from the roughly 700-subject first cohort. Germline V lookup: CDR1 SNHLY, CDR2 FYNNEI. CDR3 size: 13 residues. V was pared by 5 bases and J by 5 bases, with 4 bases of the junction left unmatched. The chain recombines TRBV2 with TRBJ1-2; 8 bases are a match to TRBD1. The source of this sequence is a man aged 18-30 years in good health and CMV-seronegative. The sample taken for sequencing was PBMCs. The CDR3 sequence is CASSQDREYGYTF. The CDR3 DNA sequence: TGTGCCAGCAGTCAGGACAGGGAATATGGCTACACCTTC.